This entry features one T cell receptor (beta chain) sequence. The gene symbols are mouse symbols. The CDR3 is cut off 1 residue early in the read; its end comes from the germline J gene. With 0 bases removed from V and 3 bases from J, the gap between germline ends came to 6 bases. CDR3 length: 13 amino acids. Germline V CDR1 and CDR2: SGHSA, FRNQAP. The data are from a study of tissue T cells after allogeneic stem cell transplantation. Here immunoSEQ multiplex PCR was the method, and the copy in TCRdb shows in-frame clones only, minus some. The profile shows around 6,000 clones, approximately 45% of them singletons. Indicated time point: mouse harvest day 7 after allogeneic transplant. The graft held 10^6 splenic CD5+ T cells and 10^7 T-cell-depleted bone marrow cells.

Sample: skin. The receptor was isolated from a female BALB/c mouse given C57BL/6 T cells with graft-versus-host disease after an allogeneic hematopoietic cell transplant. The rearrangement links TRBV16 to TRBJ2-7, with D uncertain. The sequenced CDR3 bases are TGTGCAAGCAGCTTAGATCGGGGCTATGAACAGTAC. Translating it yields CASSLDRGYEQY. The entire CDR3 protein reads CASSLDRGYEQYF. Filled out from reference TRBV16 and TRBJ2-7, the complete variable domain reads NAGVIQTPRHKVTGKGQEATLWCEPISGHSAVFWYRQTIVQGLEFLTYFRNQAPIDDSGMPKERFSAQMPNQSHSTLKIQSTQPQDSAVYLCASSLDRGYEQYFGPGTRLTVL.